This is a list of T cell receptor beta chains from one sample in a study of T-cell reconstitution after alpha-beta-depleted transplantation in children. Using its own MiXCR run on the PCR reads, TCRdb lists one record per CDR3 protein. Of 300,000 or so distinct CDR3 sequences in the sample, 9.9% were seen once. Sequenced material: PBMCs from the stem cell graft donor, taken from the stem cell graft. The origin of the receptors is a human donor who donated a stem cell graft to a child with SCID. Each CDR3 is given with its conserved first and last residue. The order of the fields is J gene, D gene, V gene, clone size, CDR3 protein, CDR3 DNA. D genes are given only for firm matches. The listing skips clone size in some rows; elsewhere it reads once, few, many or a size class.

J: TRBJ2-3; D: .; V: TRBV2; size: .; CDR3: CATLFRGASTDTQYF; DNA: TGTGCCACATTGTTCCGGGGGGCTAGCACAGATACGCAGTATTTT
J: TRBJ2-1; D: .; V: TRBV9; size: many; CDR3: CASSVGDSSYNEQFF; DNA: TGTGCCAGCAGCGTAGGGGACTCCTCCTACAATGAGCAGTTCTTC
J: TRBJ1-4; D: TRBD1; V: TRBV5-1; size: many; CDR3: CASRPGQGSSNEKLFF; DNA: TGCGCCAGCAGACCAGGACAGGGGTCTTCTAATGAAAAACTGTTTTTT
J: TRBJ2-1; D: TRBD1; V: TRBV5-6; size: .; CDR3: CASSQAWQGAYNEQFF; DNA: TGTGCCAGCAGCCAGGCTTGGCAGGGGGCCTACAATGAGCAGTTCTTC
J: TRBJ2-2; D: .; V: TRBV6-5; size: many; CDR3: CASSYSSRVVTGELFF; DNA: TGTGCCAGCAGTTACTCGTCTCGAGTTGTCACCGGGGAGCTGTTTTTT
J: TRBJ2-3; D: .; V: TRBV7-8; size: .; CDR3: CASSFEADTQYF; DNA: TGTGCCAGCAGCTTCGAGGCAGATACGCAGTATTTT
J: TRBJ2-2; D: .; V: TRBV5-1; size: few; CDR3: CASSLDVMGITGELFF; DNA: TGCGCCAGCAGCTTGGATGTTATGGGTATCACCGGGGAGCTGTTTTTT
J: TRBJ2-7; D: TRBD1; V: TRBV7-8; size: many; CDR3: CASSEQGYEQYF; DNA: TGTGCCAGCAGCGAACAGGGGTACGAGCAGTACTTC
J: TRBJ2-1; D: TRBD2; V: TRBV27; size: .; CDR3: CASSFWGGNNNEQFF; DNA: TGTGCCAGCAGTTTTTGGGGGGGGAACAACAATGAGCAGTTCTTC
J: TRBJ2-2; D: TRBD2; V: TRBV7-3; size: few; CDR3: CASSTGLAGPGELFF; DNA: TGTGCCAGCAGCACGGGACTAGCGGGCCCCGGGGAGCTGTTTTTT
J: TRBJ2-5; D: .; V: TRBV4-1; size: once; CDR3: CASSHGDFLQETQYF; DNA: TGCGCCAGCAGCCATGGGGACTTCCTCCAAGAGACCCAGTACTTC
J: TRBJ2-5; D: .; V: TRBV7-9; size: .; CDR3: CASSSIRDGQETQYF; DNA: TGTGCCAGCAGCTCCATCCGGGACGGACAAGAGACCCAGTACTTC
J: TRBJ2-7; D: .; V: TRBV12-3/TRBV12-4; size: few; CDR3: CASSSPGRRKYEQYF; DNA: TGTGCCAGCAGCTCACCCGGCAGGAGGAAATACGAGCAGTACTTC
J: TRBJ2-1; D: TRBD2; V: TRBV28; size: few; CDR3: CASSLGTSGGVINEQFF; DNA: TGTGCCAGCAGTTTAGGGACTAGCGGGGGGGTAATTAATGAGCAGTTCTTC
J: TRBJ1-4; D: .; V: TRBV12-3/TRBV12-4; size: .; CDR3: CASSLFQQGPEKLFF; DNA: TGTGCCAGCAGTTTATTTCAGCAGGGACCTGAAAAACTGTTTTTT
J: TRBJ1-6; D: TRBD1; V: TRBV4-1; size: many; CDR3: CASSQARQGYNSPLHF; DNA: TGCGCCAGCAGCCAAGCCAGACAGGGGTATAATTCACCCCTCCACTTT
J: TRBJ2-2; D: .; V: TRBV5-1; size: many; CDR3: CASSLLKATGELFF; DNA: TGCGCCAGCAGCTTACTCAAGGCCACCGGGGAGCTGTTTTTT
J: TRBJ2-2; D: .; V: TRBV5-1; size: many; CDR3: CASSSSLGNTGELFF; DNA: TGCGCCAGCAGCTCCTCCCTAGGCAACACCGGGGAGCTGTTTTTT
J: TRBJ1-5; D: .; V: TRBV7-9; size: many; CDR3: CASSAGNSNQPQHF; DNA: TGTGCCAGCAGCGCAGGGAATAGCAATCAGCCCCAGCATTTT
J: TRBJ2-7; D: .; V: TRBV7-9; size: .; CDR3: CASDQGGAIGEQYF; DNA: TGTGCCAGCGACCAAGGCGGTGCTATAGGCGAGCAGTACTTC
J: TRBJ1-2; D: .; V: TRBV27; size: few; CDR3: CASSSGVFRGYTF; DNA: TGTGCCAGCAGCTCCGGGGTTTTTCGTGGCTACACCTTC
J: TRBJ1-1; D: TRBD1; V: TRBV7-9; size: few; CDR3: CASSEQGALGTEAFF; DNA: TGTGCCAGCAGCGAACAGGGGGCCTTGGGCACTGAAGCTTTCTTT
J: TRBJ2-2; D: TRBD2; V: TRBV29-1; size: few; CDR3: CSAPGPSGATGELFF; DNA: TGCAGCGCCCCTGGGCCTAGCGGGGCCACCGGGGAGCTGTTTTTT
J: TRBJ2-1; D: TRBD1; V: TRBV2; size: .; CDR3: CASSLPSTLTGGAMLDEQFF; DNA: TGTGCCAGCAGTTTGCCCTCCACCCTAACAGGGGGCGCGATGTTGGATGAGCAGTTCTTC
J: TRBJ2-2; D: .; V: TRBV20-1; size: few; CDR3: CSARDDGIRGTNTGELFF; DNA: TGCAGTGCTAGAGACGATGGAATAAGGGGGACGAACACCGGGGAGCTGTTTTTT
J: TRBJ2-2; D: .; V: TRBV12-3/TRBV12-4; size: few; CDR3: CASSLSEAGELFF; DNA: TGTGCCAGCAGTTTATCCGAGGCCGGGGAGCTGTTTTTT
J: TRBJ1-1; D: TRBD1; V: TRBV3-1; size: many; CDR3: CASSRDRVTEAFF; DNA: TGTGCCAGCAGCCGCGACAGGGTCACTGAAGCTTTCTTT
J: TRBJ2-3; D: TRBD1; V: TRBV12-3/TRBV12-4; size: many; CDR3: CASSLADRAGTDTQYF; DNA: TGTGCCAGCAGTTTGGCGGACAGGGCAGGAACAGATACGCAGTATTTT
J: TRBJ2-2; D: .; V: TRBV9; size: many; CDR3: CASSFPGGRIGTGELFF; DNA: TGTGCCAGCAGCTTCCCCGGGGGACGGATAGGCACCGGGGAGCTGTTTTTT
J: TRBJ2-1; D: .; V: TRBV9; size: .; CDR3: CASSLRTTYNEQFF; DNA: TGTGCCAGCAGCCTCCGGACTACCTACAATGAGCAGTTCTTC
J: TRBJ2-7; D: .; V: TRBV27; size: few; CDR3: CASEFGEQYF; DNA: TGTGCCAGCGAATTCGGCGAGCAGTACTTC
J: TRBJ1-2; D: .; V: TRBV7-9; size: few; CDR3: CASPGLDNNYGYTF; DNA: TGTGCCAGCCCGGGCCTCGACAACAACTATGGCTACACCTTC
J: TRBJ2-3; D: TRBD2; V: TRBV3-1; size: .; CDR3: CASSQDRLAGGGDTQYF; DNA: TGTGCCAGCAGCCAAGATCGGCTAGCGGGGGGTGGAGATACGCAGTATTTT
J: TRBJ2-3; D: .; V: TRBV10-3; size: few; CDR3: CAISSGLDTQYF; DNA: TGTGCCATCAGTAGCGGACTAGATACGCAGTATTTT
J: TRBJ2-2; D: .; V: TRBV25-1; size: .; CDR3: CASSEYFDTGELFF; DNA: TGTGCCAGCAGTGAATATTTCGACACCGGGGAGCTGTTTTTT
J: TRBJ2-7; D: .; V: TRBV7-9; size: many; CDR3: CASSLLQGLSYEQYF; DNA: TGTGCCAGCAGCTTACTACAGGGACTCTCCTACGAGCAGTACTTC
J: TRBJ1-2; D: .; V: TRBV6-5; size: few; CDR3: CASSYGGYYGYTF; DNA: TGTGCCAGCAGTTATGGAGGGTACTATGGCTACACCTTC
J: TRBJ2-7; D: .; V: TRBV7-3; size: many; CDR3: CASSDDNYEQYF; DNA: TGTGCCAGCAGCGACGACAACTACGAGCAGTACTTC
J: TRBJ2-2; D: .; V: TRBV4-1; size: few; CDR3: CASSRKDWTGELFF; DNA: TGCGCCAGCAGCCGGAAGGATTGGACCGGGGAGCTGTTTTTT
J: TRBJ1-1; D: TRBD1; V: TRBV12-3/TRBV12-4; size: few; CDR3: CASSWTGGGEAFF; DNA: TGTGCCAGCAGTTGGACAGGAGGGGGTGAAGCTTTCTTT
J: TRBJ1-4; D: .; V: TRBV18; size: .; CDR3: CASSPGSTNEKLFF; DNA: TGTGCCAGCTCACCGGGCTCAACTAATGAAAAACTGTTTTTT
J: TRBJ1-2; D: .; V: TRBV4-1; size: many; CDR3: CASSSTGLGYTF; DNA: TGCGCCAGCAGCTCAACAGGGCTCGGCTACACCTTC
J: TRBJ1-4; D: .; V: TRBV7-9; size: .; CDR3: CASSLFTGQLREKLFF; DNA: TGTGCCAGCAGCTTATTTACGGGACAACTGAGAGAAAAACTGTTTTTT